This T cell receptor (beta chain) comes out of a study of STAT5B mutations in CD4+ large granular lymphocyte leukemia. Points from the study as a whole: Main leukemic clonotypes were patient-specific, but roughly 25% appeared at low frequency elsewhere.

The CDR3 sequence is 13 residues long. Trimming removed 0 bases at V and 7 bases at J, with 7 bases between. CDR1 SGHNT and CDR2 YYREEE come from the germline V gene (reference sequence). As to this clone: Its cognate antigen is unknown.

Sequencing was performed with immunoSEQ multiplex PCR; in TCRdb, only in-frame clones are kept and a portion is missing. The data show 30,000 to 40,000 clones, less than 80% seen once. This rearrangement joins TRBV5-4 to TRBJ2-2; D gene uncertain. The receptor was isolated from a human donor in good health. Sequenced material: CD4+ T cells from blood buffy coats. CDR3 nucleotides: TGTGCCAGCAGCTTGGAACAGATCGGGGAGCTGTTTTTT. This codes for CASSLEQIGELFF.